This T cell receptor (beta chain) originates from a study of cytomegalovirus exposure and HLA in healthy donors. General study points: Cytomegalovirus association was assigned to approximately 160 TCR beta chains.

Repertoires were generated with immunoSEQ multiplex PCR, while TCRdb's copy carries only in-frame clones and drops some. The repertoire holds 200,000 or so clones, with more than 75% as singletons. Trimming shortened V by 8 bases and J by 1 base, and 17 bases separated the two germline ends. Germline CDR1 is MNHEY and CDR2 is SVGAGI. The CDR3 length is 15 residues. Points on this clone: Antigen unknown.

The receptor's source is a man aged 18 to 29 in good health and CMV-seropositive. V usage is TRBV6-5 and J usage is TRBJ1-1; tentatively, D is TRBD1 (6 bases). The sequencing input was PBMCs. DNA of the CDR3: TGTGCCAGCCATGATCCCCGACAGGAGAACACTGAAGCTTTCTTT. Translation: CASHDPRQENTEAFF.